This T cell receptor (beta chain) was observed in a study of blood T cell repertoires in COVID-19. At the level of the study: PBMCs, B-cell-depleted T cells, or T cells were the source of the cDNA or gDNA that made up the material.

CDR1 is MDHEN and CDR2 is SYDVKM in the germline V gene. With 6 bases removed from V and 9 bases from J, the gap between germline ends came to 18 bases. The CDR3 runs to 13 residues. The assay was immunoSEQ multiplex PCR, and TCRdb's table has in-frame clones only and misses some. The data hold roughly 53,000 clones, with under 90% observed a single time. The source is a human donor in a cohort sampled during active COVID-19. V usage is TRBV28 and J usage is TRBJ2-7, with D perhaps TRBD1 (6 bases). The sample taken for sequencing was peripheral blood. DNA of the CDR3: TGTGCCAGCAGCCCCACAGGGAGAAGCGGGCAGTACTTC. It yields the protein CASSPTGRSGQYF.